One sample yielded the 2 T cell receptor beta chains listed below, sequenced in a study of identifying expanded T cells in peripheral blood. The table came from immunoSEQ multiplex PCR; TCRdb's copy has only in-frame clones and leaves some out. Of about 58,000 clones in the sample, roughly nine tenths were seen once. Sequencing used blood. These receptors were obtained from a person aged 18-69 years in good health.

The CDR3 loop reads CASRRTGSLSYGYTF. CDR3 DNA: TGTGCCAGCAGACGGACAGGGAGCCTTTCCTATGGCTACACCTTC. This chain connects TRBV6-1 to TRBJ1-2; 8 bases agree with TRBD1. The germline CDR1 and CDR2 sequences are MNHNS and SASEGT. CDR3 size: 15 residues. Trimming at V came to 6 bases and at J to 4 bases, leaving 10 bases not matched to a gene.

The CDR3 here is CASSLGSSTDTQYF. The CDR3 DNA follows: TGCGCCAGCAGCTTAGGGAGTAGCACAGATACGCAGTATTTT. This chain links TRBV5-1 with TRBJ2-3; D possibly corresponds to TRBD2 (5 bases). The CDR3 extends over 14 amino acids. V lost 2 bases and J lost 0, with 7 bases in between. Germline CDR1 is SGHRS and CDR2 is YFSETQ.